The rows below give T cell receptor beta chains drawn from one sample of a study of glioma-infiltrating T cells. TCRdb used MiXCR to reprocess the multiplex PCR reads, holding one entry per CDR3 protein. The table includes around 350,000 distinct CDR3 sequences, about two fifths detected once. The sample consisted of glioma tissue, nonneoplastic brain tissue, or PBMCs (not recorded which). These receptors were taken from a human donor with low-grade glioma or glioblastoma, undergoing nonglioma brain surgery, or in good health (not recorded which). Both conserved end residues are part of each CDR3. D genes are given only for firm matches. Some rows have no size entry. The others give once, few or many, or a class for an expanded clone.

abundance,v_gene,j_gene,d_gene,CDR3aa,CDR3nt
few,TRBV7-2,TRBJ2-1,-,CASSLAPSREQFF,TGTGCCAGCAGCTTAGCACCAAGCCGGGAGCAGTTCTTC
-,TRBV6-5,TRBJ2-1,-,CASSYGPSSYNEQFF,TGTGCCAGCAGTTACGGGCCAAGCTCCTACAATGAGCAGTTCTTC
many,TRBV6-2/TRBV6-3,TRBJ1-5,-,CASTNGFGPQHF,TGTGCCAGCACCAACGGGTTTGGGCCCCAGCATTTT
-,TRBV5-1,TRBJ1-2,-,CASSFRLRDGYTF,TGCGCCAGCAGCTTTAGACTGAGGGATGGCTACACCTTC
few,TRBV2,TRBJ2-7,-,CASSAQGSFYEQYF,TGTGCCAGCAGTGCGCAGGGGTCCTTCTACGAGCAGTACTTC
few,TRBV27,TRBJ2-1,TRBD1,CASSPPFQDRDGEQFF,TGTGCCAGCAGTCCCCCCTTTCAGGACAGGGACGGTGAGCAGTTCTTC
few,TRBV7-9,TRBJ1-4,-,CASSTGGERELFF,TGTGCCAGCAGCACAGGTGGAGAGCGGGAACTGTTTTTT
many,TRBV6-1,TRBJ2-2,-,CAIQPGQNTGELFF,TGTGCCATCCAACCGGGACAAAACACCGGGGAGCTGTTTTTT
-,TRBV19,TRBJ2-5,-,CASSIGSPQETQYF,TGTGCCAGTAGTATAGGCAGTCCCCAAGAGACCCAGTACTTC
few,TRBV20-1,TRBJ2-7,-,CSARAPVNSYEQYF,TGCAGTGCCAGGGCCCCCGTGAACTCCTACGAGCAGTACTTC
-,TRBV7-8,TRBJ1-5,-,CASSPQAGGGEPQHF,TGCGCCAGCAGCCCCCAAGCGGGTGGGGGTGAGCCCCAGCATTTT
-,TRBV7-8,TRBJ2-3,-,CASSSLGWADTQYF,TGTGCCAGCAGTTCACTAGGGTGGGCAGATACGCAGTATTTT
few,TRBV15,TRBJ2-7,-,CATSTTKGAGGYYEQYF,TGTGCCACCAGCACCACTAAGGGGGCAGGGGGGTACTACGAGCAGTACTTC
many,TRBV27,TRBJ2-7,-,CASHRQSNTYEQYF,TGTGCCAGCCATCGTCAGAGCAATACCTACGAGCAGTACTTC
-,TRBV7-7,TRBJ1-4,-,CASSPGGTNEKLFF,TGTGCTAGCAGCCCGGGGGGAACTAATGAAAAACTGTTTTTT
-,TRBV5-1,TRBJ2-3,-,CASSLRGKGTDTQYF,TGCGCCAGCAGCCTTAGGGGAAAGGGGACAGATACGCAGTATTTT